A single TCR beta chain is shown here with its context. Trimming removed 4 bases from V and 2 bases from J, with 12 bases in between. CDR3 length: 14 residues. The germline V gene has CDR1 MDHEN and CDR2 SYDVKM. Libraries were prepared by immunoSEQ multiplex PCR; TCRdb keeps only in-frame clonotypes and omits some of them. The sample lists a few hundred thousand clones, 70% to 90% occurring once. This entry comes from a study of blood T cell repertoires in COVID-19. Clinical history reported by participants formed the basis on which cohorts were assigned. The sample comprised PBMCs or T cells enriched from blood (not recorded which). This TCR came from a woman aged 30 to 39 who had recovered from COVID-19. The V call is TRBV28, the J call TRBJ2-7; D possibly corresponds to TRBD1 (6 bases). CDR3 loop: CASSWTAFPYEQYF. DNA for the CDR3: TGTGCCAGCAGTTGGACAGCGTTTCCCTACGAGCAGTACTTC.